This TCR beta chain came from a study of control samples from healthy donors and cancer patients. TCRdb's table, derived via immunoSEQ multiplex PCR, lists solely in-frame clones and lacks some. The table includes roughly 59,000 clones, roughly 90% detected once. CDR1 and CDR2 (germline): SGHAT, FQNNGV. The ends were cut back, 0 bases at V and 2 bases at J, with 11 bases in the middle. The CDR3 runs 15 residues. This sequence joins TRBV11-2 and TRBJ2-7; tentative D call: TRBD2 (5 bases). This receptor was identified in a man aged 40-55 years with colorectal cancer. Source material: PBMCs. CDR3 loop: CASSLEEGIAYEQYF. The DNA for the CDR3 is TGTGCCAGCAGCTTAGAAGAGGGTATAGCCTACGAGCAGTACTTC.